What follows describes a single TCR beta chain. The same CDR3 can be traced to other DNA sequences in this sample. V was shortened by 4 bases and J by 5 bases, with 6 bases between the two germline ends. The CDR3 covers 12 residues. Germline CDR1 and CDR2: SGDLS and YYNGEE. Original processing methods: Amplifying reference gene primers gave estimates of nucleated cell counts. The assay was immunoSEQ multiplex PCR, and TCRdb's table has in-frame clones only and misses some. V and J calls and clone size are those listed in that table; D and trimming were worked out from the DNA. The sample includes 250,000 to 300,000 clones, 89% of them seen just once. The data are from a study of blood T cell repertoires in COVID-19. As for the study in general: COVID-19 samples collected from the United States, Italy and Spain covered acute and convalescent phases. Nucleic acid was either cDNA or gDNA, and it came from T cells, B-cell-depleted T cells, or PBMCs.

The sequencing sample was made of peripheral blood. The sequence derives from a woman aged 55-75 years with acute or convalescent COVID-19. This rearrangement joins TRBV9 to TRBJ2-2; unclear D gene. CDR3 in DNA: TGTGCCAGCAGCCCTCGGACCGGGGAGCTGTTTTTT. It is translated as CASSPRTGELFF.